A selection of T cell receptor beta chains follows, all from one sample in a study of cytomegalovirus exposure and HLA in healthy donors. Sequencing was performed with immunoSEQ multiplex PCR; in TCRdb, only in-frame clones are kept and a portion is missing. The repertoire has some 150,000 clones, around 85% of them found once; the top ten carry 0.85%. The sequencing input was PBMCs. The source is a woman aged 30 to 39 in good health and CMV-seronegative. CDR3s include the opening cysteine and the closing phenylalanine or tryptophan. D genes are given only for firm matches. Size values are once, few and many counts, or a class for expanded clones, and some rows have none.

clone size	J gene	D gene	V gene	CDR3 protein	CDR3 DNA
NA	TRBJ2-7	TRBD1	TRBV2	CASSDGRGRYEQYF	TGTGCCAGCAGTGATGGCAGGGGGCGGTACGAGCAGTACTTC
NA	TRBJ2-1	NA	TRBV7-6	CASSPDGGADYNEQFF	TGTGCCAGCAGCCCCGATGGGGGGGCCGACTACAATGAGCAGTTCTTC
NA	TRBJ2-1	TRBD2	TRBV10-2	CASRAGLAGGGEQFF	TGCGCCAGCAGGGCAGGACTAGCGGGAGGTGGGGAGCAGTTCTTC
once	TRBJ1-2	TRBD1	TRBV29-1	CSGTGTGEGYTF	TGCAGCGGCACCGGGACAGGGGAGGGCTACACCTTC
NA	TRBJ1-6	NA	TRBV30	CAWSVDSPISPLHF	TGTGCCTGGAGTGTGGACAGTCCGATTTCACCCCTCCACTTT
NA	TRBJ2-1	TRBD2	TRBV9	CASSELAGGIGNEQFF	TGTGCCAGCAGCGAACTAGCGGGAGGGATTGGCAATGAGCAGTTCTTC
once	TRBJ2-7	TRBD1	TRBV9	CASSVVPTGTGGHSDGEQYF	TGTGCCAGCAGCGTAGTCCCGACCGGGACAGGGGGCCATAGTGACGGCGAGCAGTACTTC
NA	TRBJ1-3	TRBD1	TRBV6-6	CASTTTGQSGNTIYF	TGTGCCAGCACTACGACGGGACAGTCTGGAAACACCATATATTTT
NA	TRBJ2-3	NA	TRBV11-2	CASSLSREDTQYF	TGTGCCAGCAGCTTATCCCGGGAAGATACGCAGTATTTT
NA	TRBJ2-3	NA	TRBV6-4	CASSARRGADTQYF	TGTGCCAGCAGTGCACGCAGGGGCGCCGATACGCAGTATTTT
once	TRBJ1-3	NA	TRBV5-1	CASSLEWGLGNTIYF	TGCGCCAGCAGCTTGGAATGGGGCCTCGGAAACACCATATATTTT
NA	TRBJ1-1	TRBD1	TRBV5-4	CASSLDNRGRTEAFF	TGTGCCAGCAGCTTGGACAACAGGGGAAGGACCGAAGCTTTCTTT
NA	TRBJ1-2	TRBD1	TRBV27	CASSSPLQGARGYTF	TGTGCCAGCAGTTCCCCGCTTCAGGGGGCGCGGGGCTACACCTTC